This T cell receptor beta chain was profiled in a study of cytomegalovirus exposure and HLA in healthy donors (dated by TCRdb to about 2017). General notes on the study: According to an earlier analysis of 587 of the donors, 200 million or so T cells yielded roughly 110 million unique TCR beta sequences and 276 Gb of sequence data. The study profiled the T cell repertoires of under 700 subjects by immunosequencing and related them to cytomegalovirus serostatus. A later analysis re-examined previously published TCR beta repertoires from more than 650 donors and added high-resolution HLA genotyping to investigate patterns of TCR occurrence. Alongside the repertoire data, information on donor age, sex, ethnicity and CMV serostatus was compiled. High-throughput TCR immunosequencing, statistical association of individual TCRs with disease status, and machine learning were combined to predict cytomegalovirus infection status. A later genetic analysis used genome-wide SNP genotypes for about 60% of the roughly 670 donors, treating that subset as a discovery cohort. Rather than using new phenotypic data, the later analysis identified candidate immune exposures from TCR beta sequences and from how often those sequences occurred across donors. Approximately 310 gigabases of sequencing data and approximately 85 million unique TCR sequences were included in an early release covering 500 to 750 HLA-typed donors. Besides the first cohort of 500 to 700 subjects, a separate validation cohort made up of roughly 120 different subjects was used. Among approximately 370 genotyped donors of the cohort, an average of around 220,000 unique TCR beta nucleotide sequences was sequenced per donor, of which about 20% were non-productive. The genetic ancestry cluster associated with self-reported Caucasian donors included 81% of the approximately 430 genotyped donors. Every repertoire in the discovery cohort had been generated on one and the same sequencing platform. Because of strong linkage in the cohort, 4 to 6 DR-DQ haplotypes were treated as single units for association and clustering. Class I and class II HLA loci were covered by the typing at four-digit resolution. The study aimed to test whether cataloging public T cell receptors could reveal signatures of past pathogen exposure. Typing coverage varied by locus: roughly 620-640 donors for A, B, C, DRB1 and DQB1; some 520 for DQA1; some 610 for DPA1; 400 to 480 for DPB1. An earlier analysis of 587 of the donors used high-throughput TCR beta sequencing to judge whether each TCR beta V gene segment behaved as functional or pseudogenic. The research as a whole found: The authors suggested that the approach could potentially be generalized to other disease states and immunological phenotypes. Linkage disequilibrium might explain the correlated functional status among segregating V segments, but an unknown experimental factor could not be excluded. The earlier analysis of 450 to 700 of the donors excluded 15 to 20 rarely observed V segments, including chromosome 9 orphons, because counts were too low. In vitro tests confirmed that three of the cytomegalovirus-associated TCR beta chains recognize cytomegalovirus antigens. Across donors, most TCR sequences were observed very rarely, whereas some public TCRs were present in many individuals. In an earlier analysis of around 500 of the donors, most TCR beta V segments appeared in productive rearrangements about 90% or about 30% of the time, broadly matching IMGT annotations. A later analysis found that HLA-associated TCR beta chains were more clonally expanded and had lower generation probabilities than equally common non-associated chains. HLA typing was unavailable for some donors at each locus, so association tests used only the typed subset. A further reported finding was that TCR beta sequences accurately predicted the HLA-A and HLA-B alleles for most subjects in the first cohort. Compared with the approximately 700-donor mean, donors in an Asian-associated ancestry cluster had fewer N-insertions in productive TCRs, according to a later genetic analysis. CMV serostatus was the only immune exposure information available for the cohort. The presence/absence analyses assumed that sequencing depth was roughly uniform across donors, and that assumption may not be true. In this cohort, only TCR beta chains were sequenced, and detectable features were limited by the absence of alpha or paired-chain data. The study listed approximately 150 TCR beta chains as associated with cytomegalovirus. The classifier was reported to diagnose cytomegalovirus status with high specificity and sensitivity in both the original cohort and the validation cohort. In a later analysis, several top co-occurrence clusters were reported to appear linked to parvovirus B19, influenza, CMV and Epstein-Barr virus. In a later analysis, the rate of TCR association differed among HLA loci, with DRB1 alleles having the most associated TCRs and HLA-C alleles having the fewest. A later analysis associated 15,000 to 20,000 TCR beta sequences with specific HLA alleles at a false discovery rate of 0.05. In a later analysis, most CMV-associated TCR beta chains were found to appear HLA-restricted, with HLA associations seemingly driven largely by CMV exposure. Some IMGT-functional V segments, including TRBV6-2 and TRBV6-3, could not be told apart with the 87-base-pair reads, so those segments were excluded. When HLA alleles, especially DR and DQ, strongly co-occurred, attributing TCR associations to individual alleles was difficult. In a later genetic analysis, a missense DCLRE1C variant was associated with V-gene and J-gene trimming of TCR beta chains, and the association was replicated in an independent cohort. The sequencing pipeline was judged likely to have produced a cluster of highly shared sequence variants as a technical artifact.

Concerning this clone: The antigen it recognizes is unknown. No much larger clonotype is one base removed from it; base qualities were not supplied.

In total, fewer than 750 healthy bone marrow donors made up the cohort. At the time of sampling, every cohort member was nominally healthy, though immune exposures that went unrecorded were likely present. The donor was CMV seropositive and belonged to the group of 250 to 300 seropositive cohort members. Every donor gave a peripheral blood sample, and the peripheral blood mononuclear cells from that sample were used for TCR beta sequencing. Genomic DNA was extracted from the blood cell samples with the Qiagen DNeasy Blood Extraction Kit. Based on the germline V gene, the CDR1 and CDR2 sequences are SGHRS and YFSETQ. Unmatched junction bases come to 9, with V trimmed by 1 base and J by 4 bases. The CDR3, cysteine through phenylalanine, is 17 amino acids long. Of all the DNA, just the CDR3 is kept, 51 bases in frame from base 1. Libraries were made using the immunoSEQ multiplex PCR assay. The multiplex PCR relied on a mix of 60 forward primers for TCR Vbeta segments and 13 reverse primers for TCR Jbeta segments. A multiplex PCR assay on genomic DNA amplified the CDR3 region of rearranged TCR beta genes. The amplified TCR beta libraries were sequenced on the Illumina HiSeq System as 87-base-pair reads. Per the source publication's procedure: In a later analysis, around 80 million unique TCR beta chains were counted across the roughly 610 repertoires, and approximately 9.9 million of these chains were shared by at least two donors. A nearest-neighbor algorithm error-corrected the raw reads and collapsed the reads into unique sequences, merging closely related sequences to remove PCR and sequencing errors. CDR3 sequences were aligned to IMGT reference sequences to assign V, D and J gene segments. For a sequence to be retained, a match of at least six nucleotides was required to both a V gene segment and a J gene segment. Rearrangements were classified as productive when the CDR3 lacked stop codons and remained in frame with V and J, and all other rearrangements were classified as non-productive. Following IMGT convention, CDR3 was defined as the stretch from the second conserved V-encoded cysteine to the conserved J-encoded phenylalanine. In an earlier analysis of roughly 610 of the donors, sequences lacking an unambiguous match to a single V gene segment were excluded. In an earlier analysis of 450 to 750 of the donors, a V segment was called functional when productive rearrangements were above 56.7%, and segregating when the standard deviation between donors exceeded 5%. To diagnose cytomegalovirus status from the catalog of TCR beta chain sequences, a statistical classification framework was built. A later analysis assigned V and J genes by comparing TCR nucleotide sequences with IMGT/GENE-DB human TR gene sequences. Using the TCRdist pipeline, a later analysis assigned CDR3 sequences along with most-parsimonious VDJ recombination scenarios. In a later analysis, each TCR beta chain was defined by its CDR3 amino acid sequence together with its V-gene family, and reads lacking a unique V-gene family were excluded. To address suspected cross-contamination and a sequencing artifact, a later analysis removed under 600 highly shared, low-generation-probability nucleotide sequences. In a later analysis, a clonal expansion index was calculated for each public chain from normalized within-repertoire ranks of inferred template counts. Generation probabilities in a later analysis came from a VDJ recombination model fitted to out-of-frame rearrangements, and those results were checked against IGoR. In a later analysis, hypergeometric tests were used to score TCR-TCR, TCR-HLA and TCR-CMV co-occurrence, with a repertoire-size bias correction applied to TCR pairs. A later analysis estimated false discovery rates by permuting HLA or CMV assignments 20 times. A later analysis grouped co-occurring TCRs with DBSCAN, adding TCRdist sequence similarity when clustering within HLA-allele-positive subsets. Repertoires with fewer than 30,000 or more than 120,000 public chains, plus five repertoires with anomalous nucleotide sharing, were excluded from co-occurrence clustering. TCRdb obtained this table from immuneACCESS and retained in-frame rearrangements with V and J assigned. These tables miss some clones; where compared with another copy, unresolved V genes account for less than half of the shortfall, and the remainder is unexplained. Clonal size and the V and J genes are those of that table, whereas D and trimming came from the DNA. Within this sample are around 120,000 clones, with roughly 80% of them counted one time only. The ten largest clones capture over 25% of the sample.

This TCR derives from a man between 60 and 75 years old in good health and CMV-seropositive. Sequenced sample: PBMCs. The sequence links TRBV5-1 to TRBJ2-2, with TRBD2 identical over 8 junction bases. The CDR3 amino acid sequence is: CASSLILGLVSTGELFF. The DNA is as follows: TGCGCCAGCAGCTTGATTTTGGGACTAGTTAGCACCGGGGAGCTGTTTTTT.